This TCR beta chain was documented in a study of shared clonotypes between healthy human individuals. Repertoires were generated with immunoSEQ multiplex PCR, while TCRdb's copy carries only in-frame clones and drops some. Found here are millions of clones, approximately 92% of them singletons; the top ten hold around 0.14%. Study-wide results and limits: It was the few donors that limited the genetic and exposure-history diversity represented. Clonotypes which were not shared had lower generation probabilities than clonotypes that all four donors shared.

The CDR3 length is 19 residues. CDR1 and CDR2 from the germline V gene are MDHEN and SYDVKM. With 5 bases clipped from V and 5 bases from J, the junction kept 19 bases outside the gene matches. All participating donors were Caucasian adults from Nashville, Tennessee. Details on this clone: Antigen specificity is unknown.

This receptor was identified in a young man in good health. Sequencing was carried out using naive CD4+ T cells sorted from blood. Specified subset: CD45RA+ positively selected. The chain employs TRBV28 and TRBJ1-5; 9 nucleotides line up with TRBD1. The DNA for the CDR3 is TGTGCCAGCAGTACGCTCCGGACAGGGGCCAGTCCCATCCATCAGCCCCAGCATTTT. It encodes CASSTLRTGASPIHQPQHF.